Below, 29 T cell receptor beta chains from the same sample are listed, as sequenced in a study of CD8 T cells in Susac syndrome. Roughly 0.45 to 1 ug RNA was reverse transcribed with random hexamers. TCRdb reprocessed the immunoSEQ multiplex PCR reads with MiXCR, giving one entry per CDR3 protein. This table has 150,000 to 200,000 distinct CDR3 sequences, roughly 94% appearing once. Sequenced: CD4+ T cells from PBMCs. These receptors came from a human donor with multiple sclerosis.

V usage is TRBV9 and J usage is TRBJ1-1; 8 bases align to TRBD1. The CDR3 is 16 residues long. Trimming at V came to 3 bases and at J to 0 bases, leaving 7 bases not matched to a gene. Germline assignment: CDR1 SGDLS and CDR2 YYNGEE. The CDR3 DNA reads as TGTGCCAGCAGCGGAAGGACAGGGACGGTGAACACTGAAGCTTTCTTT. This codes for CASSGRTGTVNTEAFF.

This sequence joins TRBV12-3 or TRBV12-4 and TRBJ1-1; D unclear. This CDR3 comprises 13 residues. Trimming removed 6 bases from V and 4 bases from J, with 12 bases in between. CDR3 nucleotide sequence: TGTGCCAGCAGCGGGCATTCGGGCACTGAAGCTTTCTTT. It yields the protein CASSGHSGTEAFF.

This chain joins TRBV19 and TRBJ1-2, with 9 positions matching TRBD1. Trimming took 5 bases from V and 2 from J; bases not matched to a gene: 6. CDR3 size: 15 residues. Germline V gene sequence: CDR1 LNHDA, CDR2 SQIVND (reference sequence). The DNA of the CDR3 is TGTGCCAGTAGTCTGGCCGGGACAGGGAACTATGGCTACACCTTC. Amino acids: CASSLAGTGNYGYTF.

V usage is TRBV12-3 or TRBV12-4 and J usage is TRBJ2-4; a possible D gene is TRBD2 (5 bases). This CDR3 has 14 residues. Between the trimmed V and J ends, which lost 4 bases and 6 bases, there was a span of 13 bases. The CDR3 spells CASSSLGEVNIQYF. The CDR3 region has the DNA TGTGCCAGCAGTTCCTTGGGAGAAGTAAACATTCAGTACTTC.

The chain couples TRBV7-2 to TRBJ2-3; D ambiguous. CDR3 length: 12 amino acids. V lost 6 bases and J 1 base, leaving 5 bases between the germline ends. Looked up from germline, CDR1 is SGHTA and CDR2 is FQGNSA. CDR3 coding DNA: TGTGCCAGCAGTTTTGGCACAGATACGCAGTATTTT. Protein product: CASSFGTDTQYF.

J is TRBJ2-2 and V is TRBV5-1; D is unclear. Trimming left V 7 bases short and J 0 bases short, with 13 bases between. The germline gives CDR1 SGHRS, CDR2 YFSETQ. CDR3 length: 15 residues. This chain's CDR3 is CASELSPPNTGELFF. For the CDR3, the DNA is TGCGCCAGCGAGTTGAGTCCCCCGAACACCGGGGAGCTGTTTTTT. The entire variable domain, with the rest obtained from reference TRBV5-1 and TRBJ2-2, is as follows: KAGVTQTPRYLIKTRGQQVTLSCSPISGHRSVSWYQQTPGQGLQFLFEYFSETQRNKGNFPGRFSGRQFSNSRSEMNVSTLELGDSALYLCASELSPPNTGELFFGEGSRLTVL.

This rearrangement joins TRBV5-1 to TRBJ1-2; no reliable D call. This CDR3 has 15 residues. The germline V gene encodes CDR1 SGHRS and CDR2 YFSETQ. Deletions cut 1 base from V and 0 bases from J, with 10 bases between. Written as DNA, the CDR3 is TGCGCCAGCAGCTTGTTGGCCAGCGCTAACTATGGCTACACCTTC. Translation gives CASSLLASANYGYTF.

CDR3 nucleotide sequence: TGTGCCAGCTCACCCCGGGACACCCAGCCCCAGCATTTT. Protein sequence: CASSPRDTQPQHF. The chain recombines TRBV18 with TRBJ1-5; tentative D call: TRBD1 (6 bases). The CDR3 is 13 residues long. Germline assignment: CDR1 KGHSH and CDR2 LQKENI. Trimming pared 3 bases from V and 7 bases from J, leaving 10 bases between.

This clonotype came up once. The rearrangement links TRBV29-1 to TRBJ2-1; TRBD2 matches 12 bases. Germline V gene sequence: CDR1 SQVTM, CDR2 ANQGSEA. The CDR3 covers 14 residues. The V gene end was trimmed by 3 bases and the J gene end by 7 bases; junction bases not matched to a gene: 4. The chain's CDR3 is CSVDLAGGPNEQFF. In DNA, the CDR3 is TGCAGCGTTGATCTAGCGGGAGGGCCGAATGAGCAGTTCTTC.

This chain connects TRBV25-1 to TRBJ2-6; D is perhaps TRBD1 (5 bases). There are 17 residues in the CDR3. Trimming removed 1 base at V and 0 bases at J, with 10 bases between. CDR1 MGHDK and CDR2 SYGVNS come from the germline V gene. In DNA form, the CDR3 reads TGTGCCAGCAGTGAATGGGGCGGCCGCTCTGGGGCCAACGTCCTGACTTTC. Amino acids: CASSEWGGRSGANVLTF. The variable domain in full, with the rest retrieved from reference TRBV25-1 and TRBJ2-6, is EADIYQTPRYLVIGTGKKITLECSQTMGHDKMYWYQQDPGMELHLIHYSYGVNSTEKGDLSSESTVSRIRTEHFPLTLESARPSHTSQYLCASSEWGGRSGANVLTFGAGSRLTVL.

This sequence joins TRBV6-2 or TRBV6-3 and TRBJ2-7; D unclear. Trimming took 8 bases from V and 5 from J, leaving 19 bases between them. The CDR3 is 14 amino acids. Germline V gene lookup returns CDR1 MNHEY and CDR2 SVGEGT. CDR3 sequence reads: CASRRAWGSDEQYF. The CDR3 nucleotides are TGTGCCAGCCGCCGCGCCTGGGGTTCCGACGAGCAGTACTTC.

This chain's CDR3 is CASSTRDRGNTEAFF. For the CDR3, the DNA is TGTGCCAGCAGCACTCGGGACAGGGGAAACACTGAAGCTTTCTTT. The chain couples TRBV5-6 to TRBJ1-1; TRBD1 aligns across 10 bases. The CDR3 length is 15 residues. Trimming removed 4 bases from V and 2 bases from J; junction bases left unmatched: 5. Per the germline V gene, CDR1 is SGHDT and CDR2 is YYEEEE.

A note on this clonotype: The junction departs from the called germline gene at one end, perhaps through a read error. The gene calls are TRBV18 and TRBJ2-3, with no clear D. CDR3 length: 14 residues. Germline CDR1 reads KGHSH; CDR2 reads LQKENI. CDR3 protein: CASSPLNRGDAQYF. CDR3 coding DNA: TGTGCCAGCTCACCGCTGAACCGAGGAGATGCGCAGTATTTT.

The V and J genes are TRBV28 and TRBJ1-2; D not resolved. V lost 6 bases and J 4 bases, leaving 9 bases between the germline ends. This CDR3 is built from 12 residues. The germline gives CDR1 MDHEN, CDR2 SYDVKM. The CDR3 reads CASSPQAYGYTF. CDR3 nucleotides: TGTGCCAGCAGCCCCCAGGCCTATGGCTACACCTTC.

The CDR3 here is CASSINGQGRTGELFF. The DNA for the CDR3 is TGTGCCAGTAGTATAAATGGGCAGGGGAGGACCGGGGAGCTGTTTTTT. The chain employs TRBV19 and TRBJ2-2; D tentatively reads TRBD1 or TRBD2 (6 bases each). The CDR3 totals 16 residues. Germline values: CDR1 LNHDA, CDR2 SQIVND (reference sequence). V gave up 2 bases and J gave up 5 bases, with 15 bases separating them.

The chain employs TRBV12-3 or TRBV12-4 and TRBJ1-3; D is perhaps TRBD1 (5 bases). Trimming left V 7 bases short and J 1 base short, with 20 bases between. This CDR3 region has 17 residues. The CDR3 here is CASTWGGPLASGNTIYF. The DNA of the CDR3 is TGTGCCAGCACCTGGGGGGGTCCCCTGGCATCTGGAAACACCATATATTTT.

The gene calls are TRBV20-1 and TRBJ2-2, with 10 bases matching TRBD2. This CDR3 has 17 residues. The V gene's germline CDR1 is DFQATT and CDR2 SNEGSKA (reference sequence). Unmatched junction bases numbered 9, after V lost 1 base and J lost 4 bases. CDR3: CSARGALAGVSTGELFF. CDR3 bases: TGCAGTGCTAGAGGCGCCCTAGCGGGAGTTAGCACCGGGGAGCTGTTTTTT.

This rearrangement joins TRBV20-1 to TRBJ2-4; D uncertain. Per the germline V gene, CDR1 is DFQATT and CDR2 is SNEGSKA (reference sequence). V was pared by 4 bases and J by 0 bases, with 13 bases between. The CDR3 is 15 residues long. CDR3 residues: CSAIIPPEAKNIQYF. The CDR3 DNA reads as TGCAGTGCTATCATACCGCCAGAAGCCAAAAACATTCAGTACTTC.

The CDR3 nucleotides are TGTGCCAGCAGCTCGAGTCTGGGGTTCCTGTTCGAGCAGTACTTC. Residues: CASSSSLGFLFEQYF. This rearrangement joins TRBV5-6 to TRBJ2-7; no firm D call. Germline V lookup: CDR1 SGHDT, CDR2 YYEEEE. This CDR3 has 15 residues. The V gene lost 3 bases and the J gene lost 6 bases, with 19 bases spanning the gap.

This chain connects TRBV7-9 to TRBJ1-4; 9 bases agree with TRBD1. Germline loops: CDR1 SEHNR, CDR2 FQNEAQ (reference sequence). The V and J ends lost 6 bases and 7 bases, in that order; junction bases with no gene match: 9. The CDR3 loop spans 15 amino acids. The CDR3 DNA is TGTGCCAGCAGGCAGAACAGGGGGCGCGGTGAAAAACTGTTTTTT. This translates into CASRQNRGRGEKLFF.

The rearrangement links TRBV14 to TRBJ1-5, with D perhaps matching TRBD1 (6 bases). V was pared by 8 bases and J by 9 bases, with 26 bases between. The germline CDR1 and CDR2 sequences are SGHDN and FVKESK. The CDR3 is made up of 16 amino acids. CDR3 loop: CASSRDNRLGRLPQHF. CDR3 nucleotide sequence: TGTGCCAGCTCCCGGGACAACCGATTAGGACGATTGCCCCAGCATTTT.

The chain couples TRBV7-2 to TRBJ2-2; no clear D. Germline CDR1 SGHTA, CDR2 FQGNSA. The CDR3 runs 12 residues. Trimming cost V 2 bases and J 8 bases, with 6 bases left between them. The DNA of the CDR3 is TGTGCCAGCAGCTTACTCTGGGGGGAGCTGTTTTTT. Encoded protein: CASSLLWGELFF.

The V and J genes are TRBV4-3 and TRBJ2-5; D is uncertain. Germline assignment: CDR1 LGHNA and CDR2 YSLEER. The CDR3 loop spans 13 amino acids. V was pared by 11 bases and J by 3 bases, with 16 bases between. The CDR3: CASAWSRKETQYF. CDR3 nucleotide sequence: TGCGCCTCAGCATGGTCCAGAAAAGAGACCCAGTACTTC.

This chain links TRBV19 with TRBJ1-1, with D uncertain. The CDR3 covers 16 residues. V was trimmed by 3 bases and J by 2 bases, leaving 16 bases between them. Germline V gene lookup returns CDR1 LNHDA and CDR2 SQIVND (reference sequence). The CDR3 bases are TGTGCCAGTAGTATGGTCGGCGGAGTCCTTAACACTGAAGCTTTCTTT. It encodes CASSMVGGVLNTEAFF.

The rearrangement uses TRBV19 and TRBJ2-7; possible D gene TRBD2, 9 bases. Deletions cut 5 bases from V and 1 base from J, with 21 bases between. The CDR3 extends over 17 amino acids. Germline V CDR1 and CDR2: LNHDA, SQIVND (reference sequence). The CDR3 sequence: CASSAGGTGRRSYEQYF. The CDR3, as DNA: TGTGCCAGTAGTGCGGGAGGGACAGGTCGAAGGTCCTACGAGCAGTACTTC.

V and J are TRBV20-1 and TRBJ1-2; TRBD1 might be the D (5 bases). The V end was cut by 7 bases, the J end by 2 bases, with 11 bases between. Germline assignment: CDR1 DFQATT and CDR2 SNEGSKA (reference sequence). The CDR3 runs 12 residues. In nucleotides, the CDR3 is TGCAGTGACAAGGGGTCGAACTATGGCTACACCTTC. Its protein is CSDKGSNYGYTF.

This chain uses TRBV7-9 with TRBJ1-2; 12 nucleotides line up with TRBD1. Germline-derived CDR1 and CDR2 are SEHNR and FQNEAQ (reference sequence). The CDR3 totals 16 residues. Trimming removed 5 bases from V and 4 bases from J; junction bases left unmatched: 8. CDR3 sequence (DNA): TGTGCCAGCAGCCCATCAGGGACAGGGGGCCTCTATGGCTACACCTTC. Translating it yields CASSPSGTGGLYGYTF.

The rearrangement joins TRBV7-2 to TRBJ2-5; TRBD2 agrees at 7 bases. Trimming at V came to 5 bases and at J to 5 bases, leaving 5 bases not matched to a gene. Per the germline V gene, CDR1 is SGHTA and CDR2 is FQGNSA. This CDR3 region has 13 residues. CDR3 protein: CASSPSRGETQYF. The CDR3 nucleotides are TGTGCCAGCAGCCCCTCGCGGGGGGAGACCCAGTACTTC.

This chain uses TRBV2 with TRBJ2-2; the D is unclear. The V gene lost 3 bases and the J gene lost 5 bases, with 10 bases spanning the gap. CDR1 SNHLY and CDR2 FYNNEI come from the germline V gene. The CDR3 loop spans 14 amino acids. The CDR3: CASSDIVGTGELFF. As DNA, the CDR3 is TGTGCCAGCAGTGATATAGTGGGGACCGGGGAGCTGTTTTTT.